This T cell receptor (beta chain) was identified in a study of shared clonotypes between healthy human individuals (dated by TCRdb to 2018 to 2020). General notes on the study: The cohort comprised two women and a few men aged 18 to 49 years. For each donor, three plates each were used for CD4 naive and CD4 memory, two plates were used for CD8 naive, and one plate was used for CD8 memory. Each donor's leukapheresis produced roughly between about 0.85 and 10 billion PBMCs. Different laboratories and diverse techniques were used to prepare libraries and sequence TCR repertoires, to increase sequencing depth and limit assay-specific biases. To estimate repertoire size and how much clonotype sharing occurs between individuals, the study deeply sequenced the blood TCR repertoires of a handful of healthy adults.

Donors were healthy HIV-negative adults with no recently reported acute infections or vaccinations. Every donor was a Caucasian adult residing in Nashville, Tennessee, USA. Magnetic negative selection was used to enrich CD4+ T cells, after which naive cells were positively selected on CD45RA and the negative fraction became the memory subset. Blood was collected by leukapheresis, and PBMCs were isolated by Ficoll-Histopaque density gradient centrifugation and then cryopreserved in liquid nitrogen vapor phase. Analytical flow cytometry was used to check the purity and quantity of every magnetically sorted T cell population. Each sorted fraction had its genomic DNA isolated and then quantified by UV absorbance on a Nanodrop 2000c. With regard to this clone: Its specific antigen is unknown. Per-base qualities were not stored, and no clone one base away is much larger.

The CDR3 sequence holds 16 residues, the cysteine and phenylalanine included. Just CDR3 DNA is preserved here, 48 bases in frame from base 1. Trimming takes 7 bases off V and 1 base off J; junction bases not matched to a gene: 5. From the germline V gene, CDR1 is SNHLY and CDR2 is FYNNEI. Using the deep immunoSEQ assay, multiplex PCR amplified TCR CDR3 regions from genomic DNA. For each cell subset, the extracted genomic DNA was distributed evenly across all wells of several immunoSEQ 96-well plates, and each plate served as one replicate. For sorted subsets, 200 ng of genomic DNA, equivalent to 25,000 to 35,000 T cell genomes, went into each replicate PCR. The purified libraries were quantified using a Qubit 3.0 fluorometer, sized with a Bioanalyzer 2100, and then quantified again using the KAPA Library Quantification kit. A separate single-read 150-cycle Illumina NextSeq 550 flow cell was used to sequence each immunoSEQ 96-well plate. In the original analysis: Because the immunoSEQ output held only junctional sequences and lacked quality scores, the filtering could not match the filtering applied to full-length reads. To assign V/J genes and CDR3, sequences were annotated against IMGT germline references using PyIR, a Python wrapper for IgBLAST v1.9. Reads were filtered out if the reads had weak V/J assignments (E-value above 1e-6), no CDR3, stop codons, out-of-frame junctions, or ambiguous translated residues. V3J clonotypes were defined as sequences sharing the same inferred V gene, J gene, and CDR3 amino acid sequence. Percentage overlap between repertoires was computed as shared unique clonotypes divided by the size of the smaller repertoire. Three approaches were used to assess repertoire richness: RTK rarefaction, the Chao1 estimator, and Recon v2.1 estimates of unobserved clonotypes. Generation probabilities for all TCRbeta clonotypes obtained by the gDNA method from a handful of donors were computed using OLGA. In TCRdb, the immuneACCESS table is reduced to in-frame sequences with V and J assigned. These tables do not hold every clone; where another copy was compared, an unresolved V gene accounts for under half, and the others remain unexplained. For V, J and clone size, that table is used; D and trimming come from the DNA. Present in this sample are 2,100,000 or so clones, approximately 94% of which were seen just once. The top ten constitute 0.13% of the sample.

What the work shows at the level of the full study, not this receptor alone: Sampling was restricted to blood, and TCR repertoires in tissues likely differ from the TCR repertoires found in blood. When several donors were compared, the shared fraction of clonotypes was around 5% for naive CD4, around 4% for naive CD8, about 2.5% for memory CD4, and less than 0.45% for memory CD8. Higher generation probabilities were observed for clonotypes shared by all four sorted-subset donors than for non-shared clonotypes. Larger estimated clonotype richness was generally found for naive subsets than for memory subsets. Rarefaction of sorted-subset datasets indicated incomplete sequencing despite the large sequencing depth. The genetic and exposure-history diversity represented was limited by the small number of donors. Pairwise subsampling indicated that sequencing depth was expected to affect the degree of clonotype sharing among donors.

Sequencing input: naive CD4+ T cells sorted from blood. The sample's cell subset or site, from its label and the paper: CD45RA+ positively selected. This chain is built from TRBV2 and TRBJ2-6, and TRBD1 aligns with 9 junction nucleotides. The clonotype originates from a man aged 18-30 years in good health. The CDR3 in this case is CASTGQGTSGANVLTF. The nucleotides read TGTGCCAGCACCGGACAGGGGACGTCTGGGGCCAACGTCCTGACTTTC.